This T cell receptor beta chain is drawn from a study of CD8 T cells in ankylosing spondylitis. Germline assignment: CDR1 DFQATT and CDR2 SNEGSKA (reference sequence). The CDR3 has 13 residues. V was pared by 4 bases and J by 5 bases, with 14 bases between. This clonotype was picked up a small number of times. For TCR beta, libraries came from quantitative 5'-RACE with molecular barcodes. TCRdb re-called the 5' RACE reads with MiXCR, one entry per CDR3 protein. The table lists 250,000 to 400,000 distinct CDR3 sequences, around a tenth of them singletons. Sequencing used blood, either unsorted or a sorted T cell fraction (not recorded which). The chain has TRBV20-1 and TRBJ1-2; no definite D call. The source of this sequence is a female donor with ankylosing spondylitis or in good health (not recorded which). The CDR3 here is CSATGLNHYGYTF. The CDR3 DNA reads TGCAGTGCTACTGGACTAAACCATTATGGCTACACCTTC.